This T cell receptor beta chain was obtained from a study of response to subunit inactivated influenza vaccine (dated by TCRdb to 2016 to 2018). In the study overall: Deep quantitative T cell receptor repertoire profiling was used in the study to track responses to a trivalent subunit inactivated influenza vaccine. The paper as a whole reports these results and caveats: According to the authors, only a limited number of new T cells may be recruited by each seasonal influenza vaccination.

The library came from RT-PCR. The listed sequencing device is Illumina HiSeq 2500. TCRdb reanalyzed the raw reads on its own, using fastp at Q25 for trimming and MiXCR for clone calling, and kept in-frame beta chains. Every distinct CDR3 protein forms one entry, paired with its most common genes and DNA. For this sample there are almost 600,000 distinct CDR3 sequences; around 15% appear just once. The ten largest clones take up over 8.5% of the sample. As for this clonotype: The specificity of this receptor is unknown. Base qualities are not provided; no much larger clone lies one nucleotide away.

The clonotype comes from a man aged 50 to 60 who received an inactivated influenza vaccine. Donor details come from another sample of the same person, matched by shared clones. The source was PBMCs from blood, collected approximately 13 days after vaccination.

The CDR3 sequence is CASSLVVQTGTEAFF. The bases read TGCGCCAGCAGCTTGGTTGTTCAAACGGGCACTGAAGCTTTCTTT. The chain joins TRBV5-1 to TRBJ1-1; there is no confident call for the D gene. V loses 0 bases of germline sequence and J loses 4 bases, and the interval between the two ends is 13 bases. As encoded in the germline V gene, CDR1 is SGHRS while CDR2 is YFSETQ. From the cysteine up to the phenylalanine, the CDR3 has a length of 15 residues. Only the CDR3 portion is preserved as DNA: 45 bases, with reading frame beginning at the first base.